This is a list of T cell receptor beta chains from one sample in a study of OX40 agonist ivuxolimab in advanced cancers. Only in-frame clones appear in the TCRdb table, and some are missing; sequencing was by immunoSEQ multiplex PCR. This table holds tens of thousands of clones, 90% to 95% found once. The sequencing here drew on CD4+ or CD8+ T cells sorted from blood, taken in a trial of the OX40 agonist ivuxolimab. These receptors were collected from an adult with an advanced solid tumor such as melanoma, head and neck, liver or kidney cancer. The CDR3 runs from the conserved cysteine through the conserved F or W. Each record gives: D gene, V gene, CDR3 length, clone size, J gene, CDR3 protein, CDR3 DNA. A D gene is named only where the DNA matches it firmly. Size is stated for part of the rows, as once, few or many counts, or as a class when the clone is expanded.

NA	TRBV21-1	18	NA	TRBJ2-7	CASSEKPGQPRNPYEQYF	TGTGCCAGCAGCGAAAAACCCGGACAGCCAAGAAACCCCTACGAGCAGTACTTC
NA	TRBV9	12	NA	TRBJ2-5	CASSANQETQYF	TGTGCCAGCAGCGCCAACCAAGAGACCCAGTACTTC
NA	TRBV11-2	13	NA	TRBJ2-7	CASSWQGPGEQYF	TGTGCCAGCAGCTGGCAGGGGCCAGGCGAGCAGTACTTC
TRBD2	TRBV4-3	17	NA	TRBJ2-3	CASSQGIAGVPTDTQYF	TGCGCCAGCAGCCAAGGGATAGCGGGAGTCCCCACAGATACGCAGTATTTT
NA	TRBV7-9	12	NA	TRBJ1-1	CASSSTGTEAFF	TGTGCCAGCAGCTCGACAGGCACTGAAGCTTTCTTT
TRBD1	TRBV7-2	15	NA	TRBJ1-1	CASNTVGGGAFEAFF	TGTGCCAGCAACACCGTCGGAGGGGGCGCATTTGAAGCTTTCTTT
NA	TRBV27	15	NA	TRBJ1-2	CASSQRDPTNYGYTF	TGTGCCAGCAGCCAGCGGGACCCTACTAACTATGGCTACACCTTC
NA	TRBV7-9	13	NA	TRBJ1-1	CASSLGGVTEAFF	TGTGCCAGCAGCTTAGGCGGGGTCACTGAAGCTTTCTTT
NA	TRBV7-3	16	NA	TRBJ2-7	CASSLTRPRSSYEQYF	TGTGCCAGCAGCTTAACGAGACCGAGGAGCTCCTACGAGCAGTACTTC
TRBD1	TRBV5-6	15	once	TRBJ1-1	CASSTGGGRNTEAFF	TGTGCCAGCAGCACTGGAGGGGGCCGGAACACTGAAGCTTTCTTT
NA	TRBV4-3	16	NA	TRBJ2-1	CASSQDLLRASDEQFF	TGCGCCAGCAGCCAAGATTTGCTGCGAGCGTCAGATGAGCAGTTCTTC
NA	TRBV28	14	once	TRBJ2-7	CASSLRGGTYEQYF	TGTGCCAGCAGTTTAAGGGGGGGTACCTACGAGCAGTACTTC
TRBD1	TRBV19	16	NA	TRBJ1-4	CASSIPGTAGNEKLFF	TGTGCCAGTAGTATCCCCGGGACAGCAGGAAATGAAAAACTGTTTTTT
NA	TRBV18	13	NA	TRBJ2-7	CASSPGRTYEQYF	TGTGCCAGCTCACCGGGACGGACCTACGAGCAGTACTTC
NA	TRBV7-2	19	NA	TRBJ2-6	CASSLSVDSFFSGANVLTF	TGTGCCAGCAGCCTGTCCGTGGACAGTTTTTTCTCTGGGGCCAACGTCCTGACTTTC
NA	TRBV28	13	NA	TRBJ1-2	CASSFMGGRGYTF	TGTGCCAGCAGTTTTATGGGGGGGCGGGGCTACACCTTC
NA	TRBV28	11	NA	TRBJ2-5	CASSFGPLQYF	TGTGCCAGCAGTTTTGGGCCCTTACAGTACTTC
TRBD2	TRBV28	15	once	TRBJ2-1	CASSLWRESYNEQFF	TGTGCCAGCAGTTTATGGCGGGAGTCCTACAATGAGCAGTTCTTC
NA	TRBV28	14	NA	TRBJ2-1	CASSFQAATNEQFF	TGTGCCAGCAGTTTCCAAGCGGCAACCAATGAGCAGTTCTTC
NA	TRBV28	20	NA	TRBJ2-7	CASSSILSGPLGQDAYEQYF	TGTGCCAGCAGTTCTATCCTATCAGGGCCGCTCGGGCAGGACGCCTACGAGCAGTACTTC
TRBD1	TRBV7-2	15	NA	TRBJ2-3	CASSSGTGVPDTQYF	TGTGCCAGCAGTTCCGGGACAGGGGTTCCAGATACGCAGTATTTT
NA	TRBV28	14	once	TRBJ2-7	CASSLGELSYEQYF	TGTGCCAGCAGTTTAGGGGAACTCTCCTACGAGCAGTACTTC